The rows below give T cell receptor beta chains drawn from one sample of a study of shared clonotypes between healthy human individuals. Sequencing used immunoSEQ multiplex PCR; TCRdb keeps in-frame clones, though not all of them. The table has over 1.4 million clones, over 95% seen once. Sequenced input: naive CD4+ T cells sorted from blood. The receptors here all came from a man aged 25 to 40 in good health. CDR3s include the opening cysteine and the closing phenylalanine or tryptophan.

j_call v_call cdr3_aa
TRBJ2-3 TRBV27 CASRRTGGTDTQYF
TRBJ1-5 TRBV7-2 CASSLINQPQHF
TRBJ1-1 TRBV5-4 CASSLVMGQNTEAFF
TRBJ2-3 TRBV15 CATSSPRGLAGEVDTQYF
TRBJ2-1 TRBV7-9 CASSLIGGTYNEQFF
TRBJ2-5 TRBV10-3 CAISETSEGGQYF
TRBJ2-1 TRBV29-1 CSVPGQGHNEQFF
TRBJ2-7 TRBV5-6 CASSPETGKASYEQYF
TRBJ1-1 TRBV6-5 CASRPGTLNTEAFF
TRBJ1-2 TRBV27 CASRPGYGYTF
TRBJ1-2 TRBV28 CASSLGGYTF
TRBJ2-7 TRBV28 CASSLPTGTSVYEQYF
TRBJ1-3 TRBV6-5 CASSYSWTGIGNTIYF
TRBJ2-5 TRBV10-2 CASSDGRVETQYF
TRBJ2-5 TRBV18 CASSPMAQETQYF
TRBJ2-7 TRBV7-9 CASSFAGGAYEQYF
TRBJ2-7 TRBV5-4 CAVQSRPSAYEQYF
TRBJ2-5 TRBV29-1 CSGGTEETQYF
TRBJ2-7 TRBV28 CASRVGDRSYEQYF
TRBJ1-1 TRBV5-1 CASSLEVRRTEAFF
TRBJ2-1 TRBV2 CASSVVSVEQFF
TRBJ2-6 TRBV30 CAWTTYSGANVLTF
TRBJ2-6 TRBV29-1 CSVGTSPGANVLTF
TRBJ1-2 TRBV14 CASSQEWDRAGYTF
TRBJ2-1 TRBV11-2 CASSLVPISYNEQFF
TRBJ1-2 TRBV5-6 CASSLAAGVNYGYTF
TRBJ2-1 TRBV2 CASSERTGTGGNEQFF
TRBJ1-5 TRBV28 CASSFSGGMSQPQHF
TRBJ2-3 TRBV15 CATSRELAGTGEDTQYF
TRBJ2-7 TRBV7-2 CASSLVAGGSGSSYEQYF
TRBJ2-7 TRBV5-1 CASSFTSPYEQYF
TRBJ2-7 TRBV5-6 CASSLGTGRSNEQYF
TRBJ1-4 TRBV7-9 CASSPDPLTTNEKLFF
TRBJ2-7 TRBV7-2 CASSLQVAGTPYEQYF
TRBJ1-5 TRBV27 CASSSLGTGNQPQHF
TRBJ2-6 TRBV7-8 CASSLTGDGANVLTF
TRBJ1-4 TRBV10-3 CAISEGATNEKLFF
TRBJ2-2 TRBV9 CASSVAGAPNTGELFF
TRBJ2-2 TRBV11-3 CASSELAGGSGELFF
TRBJ1-1 TRBV28 CASSLKGPNTEAFF
TRBJ2-7 TRBV10-1 CASSENRYEQYF
TRBJ2-7 TRBV2 CASSGRAQEQYF
TRBJ1-3 TRBV28 CASSPWTGSGNTIYF
TRBJ2-5 TRBV10-1 CASSERQGKETQYF
TRBJ2-3 TRBV5-1 CASSSLGATGLGASTDTQYF
TRBJ2-2 TRBV4-3 CASSQAGQGDKGELFF
TRBJ2-5 TRBV7-9 CASSWGGSGQETQYF
TRBJ1-5 TRBV5-1 CASSLGTVNQPQHF
TRBJ1-5 TRBV19 CASSIGTAYQPQHF
TRBJ2-1 TRBV14 CASSLNSGRSENEQFF